Included here is one TCR beta chain sequence, with context. This clone's antigen is unknown. Base qualities are not recorded, but no much larger clone differs from it by a single base. The trial excluded patients who had a history of autoimmune disease or were on systemic immunosuppression. In every dose cohort, peripheral blood was drawn for TCR sequencing at baseline, cycle 4 day 1, and cycle 7 day 1. The samples were taken from a phase I, first-in-human, multicenter, open-label dose-escalation trial of ivuxolimab. Adults with locally advanced or metastatic melanoma, renal cell, hepatocellular, or head and neck squamous cell carcinoma were enrolled in the trial. Before TCR sequencing, CD4+ and CD8+ T cells were separately sorted from peripheral blood. The sample belongs to a study of OX40 agonist ivuxolimab in advanced cancers. Regarding the study in general: The costimulatory receptor OX40 (CD134) was targeted by ivuxolimab, a fully human IgG2 agonistic monoclonal antibody. Peripheral TCRbeta sequencing aimed to test whether ivuxolimab altered TCR sequence diversity and caused clonal T-cell expansion. Among the approximately 50 dose-escalation patients, about 19 had hepatocellular carcinoma, roughly 15 melanoma, 9 renal cell carcinoma and 9 head and neck cancer. Prior anti-PD-1, anti-PD-L1 or anti-CTLA-4 therapy was permitted, and checkpoint inhibitors had been received by more than 35% of dose-escalation patients. The dose-escalation cohort was roughly 83% male with a mean age of approximately 59 years, ranging from about 23 to 85. Partial responses were achieved by three dose-escalation patients, of whom one had hepatocellular carcinoma and two had cutaneous melanoma. The paper reports the monotherapy dose-escalation portion (N of about 54 patients) of the phase I ivuxolimab trial. Intravenous ivuxolimab was administered to patients every 2 weeks at six dose levels: 0.01, 0.1, 0.3, 1.5, 3 and 10 mg/kg. Summary of the overall study and its limitations: Clonal expansion of both CD4+ and CD8+ blood T cells was observed from baseline to week 6 at doses 0.1 to 3.0 mg/kg. After ivuxolimab, more expanded clones were found on average in CD8+ T cells than in CD4+ T cells. In the 0.1-3.0 mg/kg groups, partial responders had among the lowest normalized peripheral clonal expansion, particularly in CD8+ T cells. The antigen specificity of the peripheral T cells that underwent clonal expansion was not determined. Low levels of normalized T-cell clonal expansion were also seen in some nonresponding patients.

Via the germline V gene (reference sequence), CDR1 is GTSNPN and CDR2 SVGIG. V loses 6 bases at its end and J loses 0 bases; junction bases beyond the gene matches: 5. The CDR3 numbers 14 residues from cysteine through phenylalanine. Only the CDR3 part of the read is kept: 42 bases, read in frame from the first base. Genomic DNA was isolated from the sorted cells so that the TCRbeta CDR3 region could be sequenced. The immunoSEQ Assay was used for sequencing of TCRbeta CDR3 regions. TCRdb carries this immuneACCESS record with in-frame sequences only. Its versions omit some clonotypes, under half of them owing to an unresolved V gene in the studies checked, with the rest unexplained. This sample lists about 50,000 clones; over 80% were detected once. The ten biggest clones cover 3% to 4.5% of the sample.

Sequencing used CD4+ or CD8+ T cells sorted from blood, obtained in a trial of the OX40 agonist ivuxolimab. This clonotype was sampled from an adult with an advanced solid tumor such as melanoma, head and neck, liver or kidney cancer. The V and J segments used are TRBV30 and TRBJ1-3, and 7 junction bases match TRBD1. The DNA is TGTGCCTGCCGACAGGGAAACTCTGGAAACACCATATATTTT. This yields the protein CACRQGNSGNTIYF.